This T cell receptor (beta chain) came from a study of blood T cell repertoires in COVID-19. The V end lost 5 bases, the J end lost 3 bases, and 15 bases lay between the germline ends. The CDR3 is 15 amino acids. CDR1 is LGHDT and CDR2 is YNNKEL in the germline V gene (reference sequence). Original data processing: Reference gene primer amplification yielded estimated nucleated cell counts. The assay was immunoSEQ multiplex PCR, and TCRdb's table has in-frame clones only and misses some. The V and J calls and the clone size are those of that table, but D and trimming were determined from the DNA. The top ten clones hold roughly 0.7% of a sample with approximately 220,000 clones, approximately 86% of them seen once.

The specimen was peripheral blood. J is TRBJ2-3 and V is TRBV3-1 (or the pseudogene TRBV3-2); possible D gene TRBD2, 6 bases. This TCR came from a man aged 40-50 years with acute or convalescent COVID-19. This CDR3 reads CASSKLGLATDTQYF. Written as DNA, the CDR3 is TGTGCCAGCAGCAAACTGGGACTGGCGACAGATACGCAGTATTTT.